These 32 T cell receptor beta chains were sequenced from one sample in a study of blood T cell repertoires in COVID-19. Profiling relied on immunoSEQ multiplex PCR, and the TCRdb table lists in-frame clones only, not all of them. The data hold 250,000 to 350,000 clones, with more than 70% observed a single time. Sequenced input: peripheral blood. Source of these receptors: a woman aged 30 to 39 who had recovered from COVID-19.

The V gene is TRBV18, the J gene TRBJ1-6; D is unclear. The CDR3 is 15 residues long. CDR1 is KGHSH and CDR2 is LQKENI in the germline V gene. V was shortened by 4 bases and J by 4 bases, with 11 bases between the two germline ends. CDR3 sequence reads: CASSRSAGYNSPLHF. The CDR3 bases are TGTGCCAGCTCACGAAGTGCGGGGTATAATTCACCCCTCCACTTT.

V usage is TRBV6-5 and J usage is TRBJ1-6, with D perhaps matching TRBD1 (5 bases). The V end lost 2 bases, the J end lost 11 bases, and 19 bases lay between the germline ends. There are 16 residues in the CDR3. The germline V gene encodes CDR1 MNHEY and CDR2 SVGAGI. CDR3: CASSYADATGTAPLHF. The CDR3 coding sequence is TGTGCCAGCAGTTACGCAGACGCGACGGGGACTGCACCCCTCCACTTT.

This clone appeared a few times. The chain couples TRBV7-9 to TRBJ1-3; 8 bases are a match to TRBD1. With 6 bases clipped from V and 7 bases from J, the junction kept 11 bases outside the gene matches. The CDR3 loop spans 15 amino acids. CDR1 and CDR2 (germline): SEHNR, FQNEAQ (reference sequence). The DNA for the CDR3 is TGTGCCAGCAGGACCAACAGGGGGGATCGTAACACCATATATTTT. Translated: CASRTNRGDRNTIYF. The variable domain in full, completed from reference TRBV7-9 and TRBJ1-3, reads DTGVSQNPRHKITKRGQNVTFRCDPISEHNRLYWYRQTLGQGPEFLTYFQNEAQLEKSRLLSDRFSAERPKGSFSTLEIQRTEQGDSAMYLCASRTNRGDRNTIYFGEGSWLTVV.

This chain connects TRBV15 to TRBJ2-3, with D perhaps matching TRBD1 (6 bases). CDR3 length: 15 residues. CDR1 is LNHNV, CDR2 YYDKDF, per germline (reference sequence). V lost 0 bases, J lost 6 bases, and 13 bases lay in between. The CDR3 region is CATSRDGWGPDTQYF. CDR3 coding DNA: TGTGCCACCAGCAGAGATGGGTGGGGGCCGGATACGCAGTATTTT.

The CDR3 loop is CATSDFPGGLTDTQYF. CDR3 bases: TGTGCCACCAGTGATTTCCCCGGGGGACTCACAGATACGCAGTATTTT. The rearrangement joins TRBV24-1 to TRBJ2-3; TRBD2 is a possible D gene (6 bases). The CDR3 totals 16 residues. Germline assignment: CDR1 KGHDR and CDR2 SFDVKD. Trimming cost V 1 base and J 2 bases, with 12 bases left between them.

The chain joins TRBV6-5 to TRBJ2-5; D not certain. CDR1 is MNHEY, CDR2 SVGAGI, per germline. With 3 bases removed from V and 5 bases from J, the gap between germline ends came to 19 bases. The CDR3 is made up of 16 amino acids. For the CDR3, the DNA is TGTGCCAGCAGTTATTTTGGCAAACCGAGGTCGGAGACCCAGTACTTC. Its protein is CASSYFGKPRSETQYF.

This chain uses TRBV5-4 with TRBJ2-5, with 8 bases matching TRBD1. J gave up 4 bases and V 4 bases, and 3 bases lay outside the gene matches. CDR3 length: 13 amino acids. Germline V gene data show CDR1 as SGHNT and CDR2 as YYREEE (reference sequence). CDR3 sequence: CASSPGTGETQYF. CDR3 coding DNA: TGTGCCAGCAGCCCGGGGACAGGAGAGACCCAGTACTTC.

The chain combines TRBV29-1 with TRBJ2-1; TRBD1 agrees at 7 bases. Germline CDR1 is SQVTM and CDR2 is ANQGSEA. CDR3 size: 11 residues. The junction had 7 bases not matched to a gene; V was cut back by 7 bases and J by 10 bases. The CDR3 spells CSGSGQEEQFF. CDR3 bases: TGCAGCGGATCAGGACAGGAAGAGCAGTTCTTC.

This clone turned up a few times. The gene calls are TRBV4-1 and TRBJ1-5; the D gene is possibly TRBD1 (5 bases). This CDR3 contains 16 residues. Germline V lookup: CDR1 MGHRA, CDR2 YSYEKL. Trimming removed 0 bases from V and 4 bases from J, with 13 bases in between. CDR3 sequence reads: CASSQDGGLGNQPQHF. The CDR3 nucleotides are TGCGCCAGCAGCCAAGATGGGGGACTGGGGAATCAGCCCCAGCATTTT.

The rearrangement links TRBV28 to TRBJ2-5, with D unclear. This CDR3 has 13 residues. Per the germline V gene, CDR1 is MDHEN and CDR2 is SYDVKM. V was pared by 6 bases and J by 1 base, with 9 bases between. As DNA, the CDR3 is TGTGCCAGCAGGTCGGGTTCCCAAGAGACCCAGTACTTC. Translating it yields CASRSGSQETQYF.

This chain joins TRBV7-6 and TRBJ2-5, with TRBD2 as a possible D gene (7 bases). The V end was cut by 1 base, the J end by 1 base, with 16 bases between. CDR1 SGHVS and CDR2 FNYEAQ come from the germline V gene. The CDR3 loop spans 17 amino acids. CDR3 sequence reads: CASSLGLRGASQETQYF. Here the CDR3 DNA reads TGTGCCAGCAGCTTAGGCCTCCGGGGGGCGAGCCAAGAGACCCAGTACTTC.

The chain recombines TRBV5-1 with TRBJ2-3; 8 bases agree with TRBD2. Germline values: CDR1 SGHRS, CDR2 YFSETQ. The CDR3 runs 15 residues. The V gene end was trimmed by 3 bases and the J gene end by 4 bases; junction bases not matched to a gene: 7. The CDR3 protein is CASSYGTSISDTQYF. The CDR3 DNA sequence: TGCGCCAGCAGCTACGGGACTAGTATCTCAGATACGCAGTATTTT.

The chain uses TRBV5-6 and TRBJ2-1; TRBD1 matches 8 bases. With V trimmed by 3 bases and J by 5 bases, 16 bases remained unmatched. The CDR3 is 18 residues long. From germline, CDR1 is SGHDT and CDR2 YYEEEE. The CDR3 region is CASSSAGFGQGFNNEQFF. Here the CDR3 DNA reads TGTGCCAGCAGCTCCGCGGGGTTCGGACAGGGATTTAACAATGAGCAGTTCTTC.

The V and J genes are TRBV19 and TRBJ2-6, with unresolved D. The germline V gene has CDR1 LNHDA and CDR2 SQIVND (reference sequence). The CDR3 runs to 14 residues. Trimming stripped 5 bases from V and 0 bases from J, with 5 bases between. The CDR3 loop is CASSDNSGANVLTF. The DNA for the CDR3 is TGTGCCAGTAGTGACAACTCTGGGGCCAACGTCCTGACTTTC.

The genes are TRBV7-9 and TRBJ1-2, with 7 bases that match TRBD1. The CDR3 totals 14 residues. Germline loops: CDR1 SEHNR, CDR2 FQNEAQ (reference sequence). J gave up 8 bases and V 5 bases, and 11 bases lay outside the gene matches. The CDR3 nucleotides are TGTGCCAGCAGCCACGACAGGGAAGGAGCAGGCTACACCTTC. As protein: CASSHDREGAGYTF.

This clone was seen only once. In nucleotides, the CDR3 is TGTGCCAGCAAACTTTTGGGAGGGAGCATGAACACTGAAGCTTTCTTT. This codes for CASKLLGGSMNTEAFF. The rearrangement uses TRBV7-8 and TRBJ1-1, with D unresolved. V lost 7 bases and J lost 0, with 18 bases in between. The CDR3 runs to 16 residues. The V gene's germline CDR1 is SGHVS and CDR2 FQNEAQ.

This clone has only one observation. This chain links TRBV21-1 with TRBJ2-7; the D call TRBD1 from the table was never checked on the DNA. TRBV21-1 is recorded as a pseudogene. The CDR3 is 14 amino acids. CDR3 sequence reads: CASSKGQIIYEQYF. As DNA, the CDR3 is TGTGCCAGCAGCAAGGGACAGATAATTTACGAGCAGTACTTC.

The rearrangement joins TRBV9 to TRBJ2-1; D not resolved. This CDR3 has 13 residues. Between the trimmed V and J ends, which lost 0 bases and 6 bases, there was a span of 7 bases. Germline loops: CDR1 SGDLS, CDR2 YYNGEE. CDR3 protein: CASSVGVGNEQFF. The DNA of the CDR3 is TGTGCCAGCAGCGTAGGAGTTGGCAATGAGCAGTTCTTC.

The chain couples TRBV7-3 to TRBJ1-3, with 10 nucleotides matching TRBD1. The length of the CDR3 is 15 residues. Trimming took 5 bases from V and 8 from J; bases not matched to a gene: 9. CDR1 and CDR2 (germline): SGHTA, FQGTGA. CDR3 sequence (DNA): TGTGCCAGCAGCCCTCAGGGACAGGGGACGGACACCATATATTTT. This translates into CASSPQGQGTDTIYF.

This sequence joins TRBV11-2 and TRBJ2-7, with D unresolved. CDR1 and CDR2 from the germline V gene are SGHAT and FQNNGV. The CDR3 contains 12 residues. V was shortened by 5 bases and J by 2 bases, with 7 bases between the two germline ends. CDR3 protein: CASSPRTYEQYF. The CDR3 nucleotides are TGTGCCAGCAGCCCGAGGACCTACGAGCAGTACTTC.

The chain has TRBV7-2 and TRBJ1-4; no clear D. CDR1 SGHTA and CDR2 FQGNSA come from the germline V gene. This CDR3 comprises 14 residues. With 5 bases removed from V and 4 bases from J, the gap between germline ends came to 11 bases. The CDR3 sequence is CASSPPGFNEKLFF. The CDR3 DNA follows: TGTGCCAGCAGCCCCCCGGGGTTTAATGAAAAACTGTTTTTT.

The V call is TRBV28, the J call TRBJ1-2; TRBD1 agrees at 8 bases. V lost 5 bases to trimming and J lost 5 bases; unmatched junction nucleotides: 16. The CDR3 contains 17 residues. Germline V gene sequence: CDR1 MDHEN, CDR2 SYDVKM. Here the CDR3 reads CASSPQIGRTGQYGYTF. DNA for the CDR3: TGTGCCAGCAGTCCCCAAATAGGCCGGACAGGGCAATATGGCTACACCTTC.

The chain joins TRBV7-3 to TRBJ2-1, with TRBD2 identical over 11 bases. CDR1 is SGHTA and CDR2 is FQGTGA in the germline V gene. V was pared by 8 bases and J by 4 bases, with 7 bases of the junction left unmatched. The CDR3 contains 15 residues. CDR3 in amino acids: CASAEGLAVYNEQFF. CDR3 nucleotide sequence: TGTGCCAGCGCCGAGGGACTAGCGGTGTACAATGAGCAGTTCTTC.

The CDR3 spells CASSPGRQGPSYEQYF. In DNA form, the CDR3 reads TGTGCCAGCAGCCCCGGCAGGCAGGGGCCCTCCTACGAGCAGTACTTC. V usage is TRBV6-2 or TRBV6-3 and J usage is TRBJ2-7; TRBD1 is a possible D gene (6 bases). The germline gives CDR1 MNHEY, CDR2 SVGEGT. The V and J ends lost 6 bases and 0 bases respectively, with 18 bases between them. The CDR3 contains 16 residues.

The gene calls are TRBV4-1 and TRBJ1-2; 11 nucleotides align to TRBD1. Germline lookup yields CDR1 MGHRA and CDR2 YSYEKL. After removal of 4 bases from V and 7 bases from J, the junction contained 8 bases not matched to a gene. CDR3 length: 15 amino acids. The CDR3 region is CASSPGQGGSAGYTF. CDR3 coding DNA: TGCGCCAGCAGCCCGGGACAGGGGGGCTCGGCTGGCTACACCTTC.

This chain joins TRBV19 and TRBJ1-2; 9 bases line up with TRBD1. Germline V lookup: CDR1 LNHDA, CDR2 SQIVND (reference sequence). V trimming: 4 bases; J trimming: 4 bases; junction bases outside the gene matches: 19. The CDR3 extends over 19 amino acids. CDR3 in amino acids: CASSTPFWDRAVSLYGYTF. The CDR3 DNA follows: TGTGCCAGTAGTACCCCGTTTTGGGACAGGGCTGTTTCTCTCTATGGCTACACCTTC. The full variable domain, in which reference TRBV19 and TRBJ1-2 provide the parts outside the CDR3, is DGGITQSPKYLFRKEGQNVTLSCEQNLNHDAMYWYRQDPGQGLRLIYYSQIVNDFQKGDIAEGYSVSREKKESFPLTVTSAQKNPTAFYLCASSTPFWDRAVSLYGYTFGSGTRLTVV.

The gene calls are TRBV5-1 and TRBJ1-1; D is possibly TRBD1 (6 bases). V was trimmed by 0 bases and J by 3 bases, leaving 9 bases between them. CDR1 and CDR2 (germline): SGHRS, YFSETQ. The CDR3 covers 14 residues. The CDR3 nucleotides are TGCGCCAGCAGCTTGGGTCAGGGGTACACTGAAGCTTTCTTT. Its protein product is CASSLGQGYTEAFF.

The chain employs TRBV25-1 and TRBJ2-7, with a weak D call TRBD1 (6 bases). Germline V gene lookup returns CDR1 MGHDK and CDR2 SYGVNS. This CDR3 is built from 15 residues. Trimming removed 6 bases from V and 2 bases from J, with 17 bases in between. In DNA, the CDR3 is TGTGCCAGCAGCCGGTGGACAGCGGCGACCTACGAGCAGTACTTC. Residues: CASSRWTAATYEQYF.

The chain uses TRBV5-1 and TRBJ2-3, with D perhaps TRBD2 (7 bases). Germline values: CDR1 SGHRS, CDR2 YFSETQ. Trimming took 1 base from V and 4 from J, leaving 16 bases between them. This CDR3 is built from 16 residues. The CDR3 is CASSLTSGGPADTQYF. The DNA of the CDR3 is TGCGCCAGCAGCTTGACCTCCGGGGGGCCCGCAGATACGCAGTATTTT.

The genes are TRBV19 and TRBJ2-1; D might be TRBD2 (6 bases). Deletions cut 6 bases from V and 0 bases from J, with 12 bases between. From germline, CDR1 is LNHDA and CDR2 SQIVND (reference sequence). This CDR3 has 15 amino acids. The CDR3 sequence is CASRGLIASYNEQFF. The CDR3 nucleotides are TGTGCCAGTAGGGGACTCATTGCCTCCTACAATGAGCAGTTCTTC.

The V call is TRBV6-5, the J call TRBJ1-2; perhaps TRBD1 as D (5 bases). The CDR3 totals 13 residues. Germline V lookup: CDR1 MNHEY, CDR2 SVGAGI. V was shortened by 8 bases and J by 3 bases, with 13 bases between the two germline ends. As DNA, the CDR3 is TGTGCCAGCCGGGAGGGGCTTGACTATGGCTACACCTTC. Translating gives CASREGLDYGYTF.

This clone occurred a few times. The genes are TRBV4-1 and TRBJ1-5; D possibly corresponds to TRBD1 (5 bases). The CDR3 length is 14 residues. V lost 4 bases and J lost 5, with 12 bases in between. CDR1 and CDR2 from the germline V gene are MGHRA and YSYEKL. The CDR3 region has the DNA TGCGCCAGCAGCCCCCACAGGTCATATCAGCCCCAGCATTTT. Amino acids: CASSPHRSYQPQHF.